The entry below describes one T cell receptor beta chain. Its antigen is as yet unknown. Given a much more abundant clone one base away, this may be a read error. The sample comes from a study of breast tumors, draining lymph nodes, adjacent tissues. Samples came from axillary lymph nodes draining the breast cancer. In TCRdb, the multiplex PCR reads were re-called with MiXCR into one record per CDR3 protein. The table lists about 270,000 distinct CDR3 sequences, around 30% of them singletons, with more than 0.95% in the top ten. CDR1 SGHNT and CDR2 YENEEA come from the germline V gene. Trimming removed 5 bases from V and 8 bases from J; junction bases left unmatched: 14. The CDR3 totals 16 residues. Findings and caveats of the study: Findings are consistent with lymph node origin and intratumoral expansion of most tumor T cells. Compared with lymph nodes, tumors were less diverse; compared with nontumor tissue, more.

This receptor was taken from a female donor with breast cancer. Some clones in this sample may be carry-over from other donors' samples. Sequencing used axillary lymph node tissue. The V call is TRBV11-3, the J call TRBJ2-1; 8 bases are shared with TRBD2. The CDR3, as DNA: TGTGCCAGCAGCCCACTACTAGCGGCAGGTTGGGATGAGCAGTTCTTC. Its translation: CASSPLLAAGWDEQFF. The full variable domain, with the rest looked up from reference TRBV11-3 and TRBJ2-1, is EAGVVQSPRYKIIEKKQPVAFWCNPISGHNTLYWYLQNLGQGPELLIRYENEEAVDDSQLPKDRFSAERLKGVDSTLKIQPAELGDSAVYLCASSPLLAAGWDEQFFGPGTRLTVL.